These 10 T cell receptor beta chains share one sample of origin, sequenced in a study of blood T cell repertoires in COVID-19. The repertoire was sequenced with immunoSEQ multiplex PCR; TCRdb's copy has only in-frame clones and lacks some. Of roughly 65,000 clones listed, 75% to 90% are singletons. Sequencing was done on a sample of peripheral blood. These receptor sequences come from an elderly woman with active or convalescent COVID-19.

The CDR3, as DNA: TGCGCCAGCAGCCAAGATCTGTTGCAGGGAGGCTCTGGGGCCAACGTCCTGACTTTC. Translation: CASSQDLLQGGSGANVLTF. This chain links TRBV4-3 with TRBJ2-6, with a tentative D call TRBD2 (6 bases). The CDR3 has 19 amino acids. Germline values: CDR1 LGHNA, CDR2 YSLEER. The V gene lost 0 bases and the J gene lost 0 bases, with 15 bases spanning the gap.

The V and J genes are TRBV6-6 and TRBJ1-5; 8 bases align to TRBD1. The germline CDR1 and CDR2 sequences are MNHNY and SVGAGI (reference sequence). J lost 6 bases, V lost 8 bases, and 6 bases had no gene match. This CDR3 region has 13 residues. The CDR3 protein is CASARGQSQPQHF. CDR3 coding DNA: TGTGCCAGCGCCAGGGGGCAGAGTCAGCCCCAGCATTTT.

CDR3 residues: CASSPIRSSYEQYF. CDR3 nucleotides: TGTGCCAGCTCACCGATCCGTAGCTCCTACGAGCAGTACTTC. V and J are TRBV18 and TRBJ2-7; D unresolved. Trimming left V 3 bases short and J 0 bases short, with 9 bases between. The CDR3 sequence is 14 residues long. The V gene's germline CDR1 is KGHSH and CDR2 LQKENI.

The chain is built from TRBV7-8 and TRBJ2-2, with 8 bases matching TRBD1. The CDR3 loop spans 15 amino acids. V lost 8 bases and J lost 3; bases outside the gene matches: 8. Germline V gene sequence: CDR1 SGHVS, CDR2 FQNEAQ. The DNA of the CDR3 is TGTGCCAGCCGCGGCAGGGGGCGCGACACCGGGGAGCTGTTTTTT. Translated, it gives CASRGRGRDTGELFF.

This clone was seen once. This CDR3 is CASSLPTGARYEQYF. CDR3 DNA: TGTGCCAGCAGCCTACCGACAGGGGCCCGCTACGAGCAGTACTTC. The chain combines TRBV7-2 with TRBJ2-7; 8 nucleotides agree with TRBD1. Germline lookup yields CDR1 SGHTA and CDR2 FQGNSA. V dropped 5 bases and J dropped 3; count of bases not matched to a gene: 9. The CDR3 runs to 15 residues.

This chain links TRBV5-1 with TRBJ1-2; maybe TRBD1 (5 bases). The CDR3 runs to 14 residues. Germline assignment: CDR1 SGHRS and CDR2 YFSETQ. The V end was cut by 4 bases, the J end by 0 bases, with 10 bases between. The DNA for the CDR3 is TGCGCCAGCAGCCCATCGACAGCTAACTATGGCTACACCTTC. It encodes CASSPSTANYGYTF. Full variable domain (rest looked up from reference TRBV5-1 and TRBJ1-2): KAGVTQTPRYLIKTRGQQVTLSCSPISGHRSVSWYQQTPGQGLQFLFEYFSETQRNKGNFPGRFSGRQFSNSRSEMNVSTLELGDSALYLCASSPSTANYGYTFGSGTRLTVV.

The chain recombines TRBV7-9 with TRBJ1-4, with no clear D. Trimming left V 1 base short and J 3 bases short, with 21 bases between. Germline CDR1 reads SEHNR; CDR2 reads FQNEAQ (reference sequence). The CDR3 contains 19 residues. CDR3 loop: CASSLVPLTLRLPNEKLFF. In nucleotides, the CDR3 is TGTGCCAGCAGCTTAGTACCTCTCACCTTACGGTTACCTAATGAAAAACTGTTTTTT.

The rearrangement links TRBV6-2 or TRBV6-3 to TRBJ1-2; D is possibly TRBD1 (5 bases). The V and J ends lost 4 bases and 7 bases respectively, with 28 bases between them. The CDR3 runs 18 residues. Germline V CDR1 and CDR2: MNHEY, SVGEGT. CDR3 DNA: TGTGCCAGCAGTTGGAGCTTAGGGCAGGGCGGGGAGGGTTTTGGCTACACCTTC. Its translation: CASSWSLGQGGEGFGYTF.

This CDR3 reads CASLNAGANSGNTIYF. DNA of the CDR3: TGTGCCAGCCTTAACGCAGGGGCCAACTCTGGAAACACCATATATTTT. The gene calls are TRBV28 and TRBJ1-3, with D maybe TRBD1 (6 bases). Trimming pared 8 bases from V and 0 bases from J, leaving 17 bases between. Looked up from germline, CDR1 is MDHEN and CDR2 is SYDVKM. This CDR3 spans 16 amino acids.

Comment on this clone: At one end, the junction sequence differs from germline, possibly due to a read error. The genes are TRBV7-2 and TRBJ1-6; TRBD1 might be the D (6 bases). CDR1 is SGHTA and CDR2 is FQGNSA in the germline V gene. The CDR3 is 14 residues long. The chain's CDR3 is CASRLGQLNSPLHF. CDR3 nucleotides: TGTGCCAGCAGGTTAGGACAGTTGAATTCACCCCTCCACTTT.